The 4 T cell receptor beta chains below all came from one sample that was sequenced in a study of T cells after posttransplantation cyclophosphamide. Treatment was busulfan-fludarabine conditioning, a marrow graft, and cyclophosphamide on days +3 and +4. Here immunoSEQ multiplex PCR was the method, and the copy in TCRdb shows in-frame clones only, minus some. The table shows around 5,000 clones, with less than 80% occurring only once. The sample in question was PBMCs, obtained after allogeneic stem cell transplant with posttransplant cyclophosphamide. These receptors originate from a male patient aged 55 to 70 who received an allogeneic stem cell transplant from an unrelated donor, was CMV-positive, and had no GVHD. Some T cells may be supplied by the graft donor.

Regarding this clone: Other DNA sequences in the same sample also yield this CDR3. This chain links TRBV7-8 with TRBJ1-1; D perhaps matches TRBD1 (5 bases). Germline CDR1 SGHVS, CDR2 FQNEAQ. The CDR3 extends over 13 amino acids. V was shortened by 5 bases and J by 1 base, with 8 bases between the two germline ends. CDR3 sequence: CASSLTGNTEAFF. As DNA, the CDR3 is TGTGCCAGCAGCCTTACAGGGAACACTGAAGCTTTCTTT.

The chain links TRBV19 to TRBJ2-2; a weak D match, TRBD2 (6 bases). Germline CDR1 reads LNHDA; CDR2 reads SQIVND (reference sequence). The germline V and J ends were trimmed by 0 bases and 3 bases, with 20 bases remaining between them. The CDR3 sequence is 19 residues long. The CDR3 region is CASSIEGRRAGSYTGELFF. The CDR3 DNA sequence: TGTGCCAGTAGTATAGAGGGGAGGCGAGCGGGCTCTTACACCGGGGAGCTGTTTTTT. Full variable domain (missing parts from reference TRBV19 and TRBJ2-2): DGGITQSPKYLFRKEGQNVTLSCEQNLNHDAMYWYRQDPGQGLRLIYYSQIVNDFQKGDIAEGYSVSREKKESFPLTVTSAQKNPTAFYLCASSIEGRRAGSYTGELFFGEGSRLTVL.

This chain joins TRBV19 and TRBJ1-5, with D unresolved. The CDR3 length is 13 residues. Germline CDR1 is LNHDA and CDR2 is SQIVND (reference sequence). Trimming cost V 3 bases and J 4 bases, with 7 bases left between them. CDR3 loop: CASSMRDNQPQHF. The CDR3 bases are TGTGCCAGTAGTATGAGGGATAATCAGCCCCAGCATTTT.

The chain is built from TRBV5-5 and TRBJ2-7; 10 bases are shared with TRBD1. The CDR3 has 15 amino acids. CDR1 and CDR2 (germline): SGHKS, YYEKEE (reference sequence). With V trimmed by 0 bases and J by 3 bases, 3 bases remained unmatched. This CDR3 reads CASSLGGTGDYEQYF. CDR3 nucleotides: TGTGCCAGCAGCTTGGGAGGGACAGGGGACTACGAGCAGTACTTC.